What follows are 10 T cell receptor beta chains derived from one specimen sequenced in a study of blood T cell repertoires in COVID-19. Profiled with immunoSEQ multiplex PCR; TCRdb holds only in-frame clones, not every one. Of 100,000 to 150,000 clones in the sample, 65% to 85% are singletons; the top ten hold 3.9%. What was sequenced was PBMCs or T cells enriched from blood (not recorded which). The receptors derive from a woman aged 25-40 years who had recovered from COVID-19.

The V call is TRBV30, the J call TRBJ2-1; a possible D gene is TRBD2 (5 bases). Germline CDR1 GTSNPN, CDR2 SVGIG (reference sequence). Trimming took 0 bases from V and 10 from J, leaving 7 bases between them. The CDR3 runs to 11 residues. CDR3: CAWSVREEQFF. CDR3 coding DNA: TGTGCCTGGAGTGTAAGGGAGGAGCAGTTCTTC.

The chain links TRBV13 to TRBJ1-1; perhaps TRBD1 as D (5 bases). The length of the CDR3 is 13 residues. Trimming left V 5 bases short and J 6 bases short, with 13 bases between. Germline V gene lookup returns CDR1 PRHDT and CDR2 FYEKMQ (reference sequence). This CDR3 is CASSVGRGAEAFF. The CDR3 region has the DNA TGTGCCAGCAGCGTGGGGCGGGGAGCTGAAGCTTTCTTT.

The chain joins TRBV7-9 to TRBJ2-7; tentatively, D is TRBD1 (6 bases). Trimming left V 5 bases short and J 2 bases short, with 13 bases between. CDR3 length: 14 amino acids. Germline CDR1 is SEHNR and CDR2 is FQNEAQ (reference sequence). The CDR3 loop reads CASSPTGLTYEQYF. The CDR3 nucleotides read TGTGCCAGCAGCCCCACAGGGTTAACCTACGAGCAGTACTTC.

The V and J genes are TRBV11-2 and TRBJ2-7; a possible D gene is TRBD2 (5 bases). CDR1 is SGHAT and CDR2 is FQNNGV in the germline V gene. This CDR3 is built from 14 residues. V was trimmed by 1 base and J by 2 bases, leaving 9 bases between them. The CDR3 nucleotides are TGTGCCAGCAGCTTAGGAGGGTCAACCTACGAGCAGTACTTC. As protein: CASSLGGSTYEQYF.

The V and J genes are TRBV28 and TRBJ1-2; D is uncertain. This CDR3 spans 13 amino acids. The germline gives CDR1 MDHEN, CDR2 SYDVKM. With 6 bases removed from V and 8 bases from J, the gap between germline ends came to 16 bases. Written as DNA, the CDR3 is TGTGCCAGCAGCCCAACGGCGGGATTCGGCTACACCTTC. Translating gives CASSPTAGFGYTF.

This clone was seen a few times. This chain uses TRBV30 with TRBJ2-7; D is possibly TRBD2 (7 bases). The CDR3 is made up of 17 amino acids. Trimming pared 4 bases from V and 4 bases from J, leaving 26 bases between. CDR1 and CDR2 (germline): GTSNPN, SVGIG (reference sequence). In DNA, the CDR3 is TGTGCCTGGACCCCCTCCGTGGGGGGGCGCCTGGGGTACGAGCAGTACTTC. Protein product: CAWTPSVGGRLGYEQYF.

The chain employs TRBV6-4 and TRBJ2-7, with D possibly being TRBD1 (6 bases). Looked up from germline, CDR1 is MRHNA and CDR2 is SNTAGT. The CDR3 extends over 14 amino acids. With 7 bases removed from V and 4 bases from J, the gap between germline ends came to 17 bases. The CDR3 DNA is TGTGCCAGCACTACAGGGAAGAAAACGTACGAGCAGTACTTC. Protein sequence: CASTTGKKTYEQYF.

The rearrangement joins TRBV18 to TRBJ1-1; D unclear. Germline V gene sequence: CDR1 KGHSH, CDR2 LQKENI. This CDR3 region has 13 residues. V lost 2 bases to trimming and J lost 5 bases, with 9 bases between them. The CDR3 sequence is CASSPGPGTEAFF. The DNA of the CDR3 is TGTGCCAGCTCACCAGGCCCGGGGACTGAAGCTTTCTTT.

The rearrangement joins TRBV7-2 to TRBJ2-3; a weak D match, TRBD1 (6 bases). Germline CDR1 and CDR2: SGHTA and FQGNSA. Trimming took 4 bases from V and 7 from J, leaving 12 bases between them. The CDR3 loop spans 13 amino acids. This CDR3 is CASSSSRGNTQYF. The DNA of the CDR3 is TGTGCCAGCAGCTCCTCCAGGGGAAATACGCAGTATTTT.

The J gene is TRBJ2-3, the V gene TRBV30, with 9 bases fitting TRBD2. CDR3 length: 14 residues. V was clipped by 2 bases and J by 1 base; unmatched bases: 1. Germline CDR1 reads GTSNPN; CDR2 reads SVGIG (reference sequence). CDR3 nucleotides: TGTGCCTGGAGTCGGACTAGCGGCACAGATACGCAGTATTTT. The encoded protein is CAWSRTSGTDTQYF.